A single sample is the source of the 5 T cell receptor beta chains below, sequenced in a study of follicular helper T cells after annual influenza vaccination. TCRdb's copy holds only in-frame clones and misses some; the assay was immunoSEQ multiplex PCR. The profile covers over 12,000 clones, with roughly four fifths appearing a single time and around 0.3% taken by the ten largest. As to time point: 2014-2015 season, pre-vaccination. The starting material was CXCR5- memory CD4+ T cells sorted from blood, obtained on the day of influenza vaccination. All receptors derive from an adult who received the influenza vaccine.

The V call is TRBV2, the J call TRBJ1-2, with a weak D call TRBD1 (6 bases). Germline CDR1 SNHLY, CDR2 FYNNEI. The ends were cut back, 1 base at V and 5 bases at J, with 17 bases in the middle. The CDR3 consists of 16 residues. Here the CDR3 DNA reads TGTGCCAGCAGTGAAGGCCTGGGGGGGGCTGGGTATGGCTACACCTTC. Translating it yields CASSEGLGGAGYGYTF.

V and J are TRBV28 and TRBJ2-1; the D gene is possibly TRBD1 (6 bases). Germline assignment: CDR1 MDHEN and CDR2 SYDVKM. The CDR3 covers 13 residues. V was cut by 1 base and J by 12 bases, with 13 bases left in between. Written as DNA, the CDR3 is TGTGCCAGCAGTTTATCGATGACAGGAGGGCAGTTCTTC. The encoded protein is CASSLSMTGGQFF.

The chain carries TRBV4-1 and TRBJ2-1, with unresolved D. V lost 2 bases and J lost 10, with 12 bases in between. Per germline, CDR1 MGHRA and CDR2 YSYEKL. The CDR3 runs 13 residues. The CDR3: CASSQLLPEEQFF. In DNA form, the CDR3 reads TGCGCCAGCAGCCAACTACTGCCTGAGGAGCAGTTCTTC.

This chain joins TRBV7-2 and TRBJ2-7, with D possibly matching TRBD1 (6 bases). CDR1 is SGHTA and CDR2 is FQGNSA in the germline V gene. V lost 3 bases and J 0 bases, leaving 12 bases between the germline ends. There are 15 residues in the CDR3. CDR3 residues: CASSFLWDTSYEQYF. The CDR3 bases are TGTGCCAGCAGCTTCCTGTGGGACACCTCCTACGAGCAGTACTTC.

The chain recombines TRBV5-1 with TRBJ1-3; 7 bases line up with TRBD1. Germline loops: CDR1 SGHRS, CDR2 YFSETQ. With 1 base clipped from V and 0 bases from J, the junction kept 4 bases outside the gene matches. The CDR3 length is 16 residues. CDR3 nucleotides: TGCGCCAGCAGCTTGACGACAGGGCTCTCTGGAAACACCATATATTTT. Encoded protein: CASSLTTGLSGNTIYF.